A selection of T cell receptor beta chains follows, all from one sample in a study of beta chain features in type 1 diabetes. Here immunoSEQ multiplex PCR was the method, and the copy in TCRdb shows in-frame clones only, minus some. The sample lists 250,000 to 300,000 clones; approximately 25% were seen once. Sample: naive CD4+ T cells from blood. The receptors were gathered from a woman aged 25 to 39 with type 1 diabetes. The CDR3 runs from the conserved cysteine through the conserved F or W. The D gene is left open where the match is weak. The size of a clone is reported for some rows only, either as once, few or many, or as a class for expanded clones.

.	TRBV30	TRBJ2-7	few	TGTGCCTGGAGTGTACGAGACATATACGAGCAGTACTTC	CAWSVRDIYEQYF
TRBD1	TRBV4-2	TRBJ2-3	.	TGTGCCAGCAGCCGGGACAGGGGCACAGATACGCAGTATTTT	CASSRDRGTDTQYF
TRBD2	TRBV5-1	TRBJ2-1	.	TGCGCCAGCAGCTTCATAGCGGGACCTTACAATGAGCAGTTCTTC	CASSFIAGPYNEQFF
.	TRBV30	TRBJ1-5	few	TGTGCCTGGAGTGTGGGGAGGCCCCAGCATTTT	CAWSVGRPQHF
TRBD1	TRBV5-4	TRBJ1-1	.	TGTGCCAGCAGCCACCTGGGACAGGGTGGTACTGAAGCTTTCTTT	CASSHLGQGGTEAFF
.	TRBV29-1	TRBJ2-1	few	TGCAGCGTTCGTGGAGGTTATGAGCAGTTCTTC	CSVRGGYEQFF
.	TRBV9	TRBJ2-1	.	TGTGCCAGCTCCTCCGCAGGGGAGACCTACAATGAGCAGTTCTTC	CASSSAGETYNEQFF
.	TRBV6-5	TRBJ1-1	.	TGTGCCAGCAGTTACCGCGGTGAAGCTTTCTTT	CASSYRGEAFF
.	TRBV21-1	TRBJ2-1	few	TGTGCCAGCAGCAAAGGGAAGCAGCGCTCCTACAATGAGCAGTTCTTC	CASSKGKQRSYNEQFF
TRBD1	TRBV18	TRBJ2-7	few	TGTGCCAGCTCACTCCAGGACAGGCCGGCGGCGTACTTC	CASSLQDRPAAYF
.	TRBV2	TRBJ2-5	.	TGTGCCAGCAGTGGGGTAGGAGGGATAAGAGAGACCCAGTACTTC	CASSGVGGIRETQYF
TRBD2	TRBV30	TRBJ2-5	.	TGTGCCTGGAGTGTACTAGCGGGACCTCAAGAGACCCAGTACTTC	CAWSVLAGPQETQYF
.	TRBV29-1	TRBJ2-6	few	TGCAGCGTTGATGCAGGGCGGAACTCTGGGGCCAACGTCCTGACTTTC	CSVDAGRNSGANVLTF
.	TRBV7-8	TRBJ1-2	.	TGTGCCAGCAGCTTAGCCGGGGTCGACTATGGCTACACCTTC	CASSLAGVDYGYTF
.	TRBV9	TRBJ2-1	few	TGTGCCAGCAGCGCGGGACTGGAAAAGTACAATGAGCAGTTCTTC	CASSAGLEKYNEQFF
.	TRBV18	TRBJ1-5	few	TGTGCCAGCTCACCACAGGGGAACGAACAGCCCCAGCATTTT	CASSPQGNEQPQHF
TRBD1	TRBV5-4	TRBJ2-7	.	TGTGCCAGCAGCTTTCGACAGGGCTCGGGCGAGCAGTACTTC	CASSFRQGSGEQYF
TRBD2	TRBV7-6	TRBJ2-7	.	TGTGCCAGCAGGCGACTAGCGGAGGCCACCTACGAGCAGTACTTC	CASRRLAEATYEQYF
.	TRBV7-2	TRBJ1-1	few	TGTGCCAGCAGCTTAGACACGAACACTGAAGCTTTCTTT	CASSLDTNTEAFF
TRBD1	TRBV5-1	TRBJ2-1	.	TGCGCCAGCAGTAGACAGGGGGAATACAATGAGCAGTTCTTC	CASSRQGEYNEQFF
TRBD1	TRBV29-1	TRBJ2-4	.	TGCAGCGTTGGCATGACAGGGCGAGGCATTCAGTACTTC	CSVGMTGRGIQYF
.	TRBV25-1	TRBJ1-1	.	TGTGCCAGCAGTCCACGGGGGGCTGAAGCTTTCTTT	CASSPRGAEAFF
TRBD2	TRBV6-5	TRBJ2-7	.	TGTGCCAGCAGTTACTCGACTAGCGGGAGGTTCGAGCAGTACTTC	CASSYSTSGRFEQYF
TRBD1	TRBV4-2	TRBJ2-7	.	TGTGCCAGCAGCCGAGGGGGCATTTCCTACGAGCAGTACTTC	CASSRGGISYEQYF
.	TRBV28	TRBJ2-5	.	TGTGCCAGCAGGATCTCCCGGACGGGGGAGACCCAGTACTTC	CASRISRTGETQYF
.	TRBV7-2	TRBJ2-5	.	TGTGCCAGCAGCTTAGCATATCGCGCACGAGAGACCCAGTACTTC	CASSLAYRARETQYF
.	TRBV11-2	TRBJ2-7	few	TGTGCCAGCAGCTTATCTTGGCAGTCCTACGAGCAGTACTTC	CASSLSWQSYEQYF
.	TRBV5-6	TRBJ1-1	few	TGTGCCAGCAGCTTGGCCGACAGCGGGACTGAAGCTTTCTTT	CASSLADSGTEAFF